This T cell receptor beta chain was captured in a study of response to subunit inactivated influenza vaccine. Concerning this clonotype itself: The target antigen is unknown.

TCRdb re-derived calls from the RT-PCR reads in MiXCR, one entry per CDR3 protein. The sample contains around 530,000 distinct CDR3 sequences, about 10% of which appear only once. The study's findings and limits: The study's authors posited that every seasonal influenza vaccination enlists few new T cells.

Between the trimmed V and J ends, which lost 4 bases and 8 bases, there was a span of 14 bases. This CDR3 is 13 amino acids long. Germline V CDR1 and CDR2: MNHNS, SASEGT. The sample here was PBMCs from blood, taken on the day of vaccination. The V and J genes are TRBV6-1 and TRBJ1-2, with no clear D. This clonotype was sampled from a man between 50 and 59 years old who received an inactivated influenza vaccine. The CDR3 sequence: CASSVGLSYGYTF. In nucleotides, the CDR3 is TGTGCCAGCAGTGTAGGCCTGTCGTACGGCTACACCTTC.